These 2 T cell receptor beta chains were sequenced from one sample in a study of CD8+CD57+ T cells in acquired aplastic anemia. The patients chosen for sequencing had shown expansion of CD8+CD57+ cells (detected by flow cytometry). Genomic DNA, the template, was used for profiling of the TCR beta VDJ and CDR3. TCRdb reanalysed the reads using MiXCR and keeps one entry per CDR3 protein. The table has roughly 170,000 distinct CDR3 sequences, around 50% seen once. The sample was sorted CD4+, CD8+, or CD8+CD57+ T cells (not recorded which) from PBMCs. These receptors were taken from a human donor with aplastic anemia.

V usage is TRBV7-9 and J usage is TRBJ2-7; a possible D gene is TRBD2 (6 bases). The CDR3 is 15 residues long. CDR1 is SEHNR, CDR2 FQNEAQ, per germline (reference sequence). V was clipped by 5 bases and J by 1 base, with 15 bases between them. The CDR3 spells CASSPGLLASYEQYF. CDR3 in DNA: TGTGCCAGCAGCCCCGGACTACTAGCTTCCTACGAGCAGTACTTC. Full variable domain (remainder filled in from reference TRBV7-9 and TRBJ2-7): DTGVSQNPRHKITKRGQNVTFRCDPISEHNRLYWYRQTLGQGPEFLTYFQNEAQLEKSRLLSDRFSAERPKGSFSTLEIQRTEQGDSAMYLCASSPGLLASYEQYFGPGTRLTVT.

The chain couples TRBV7-9 to TRBJ1-4; the match to TRBD1 covers 8 bases. Germline CDR1 SEHNR, CDR2 FQNEAQ (reference sequence). The J segment lost 13 bases and the V segment lost 5 bases, leaving 3 bases of the junction unmatched. The CDR3 is 11 amino acids. The CDR3 spells CASSQGQGLFF. The CDR3 DNA is TGTGCCAGCAGCCAAGGACAGGGACTGTTTTTT.